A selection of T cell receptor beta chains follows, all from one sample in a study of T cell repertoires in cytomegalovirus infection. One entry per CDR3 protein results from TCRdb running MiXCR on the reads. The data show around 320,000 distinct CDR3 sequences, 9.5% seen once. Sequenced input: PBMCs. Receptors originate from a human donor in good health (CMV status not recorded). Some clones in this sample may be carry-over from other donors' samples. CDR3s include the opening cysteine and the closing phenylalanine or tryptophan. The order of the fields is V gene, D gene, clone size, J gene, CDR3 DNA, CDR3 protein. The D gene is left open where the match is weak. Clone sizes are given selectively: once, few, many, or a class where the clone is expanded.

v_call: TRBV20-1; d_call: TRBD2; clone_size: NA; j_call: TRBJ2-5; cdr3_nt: TGCAGTGGGCTTTCGGGAGGGAGAGAGACCCAGTACTTC; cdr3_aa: CSGLSGGRETQYF
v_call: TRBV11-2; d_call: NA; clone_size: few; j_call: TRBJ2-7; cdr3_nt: TGTGCCAGCAGTAAATTGCAGGGTTTCTCCTACGAGCAGTACTTC; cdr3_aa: CASSKLQGFSYEQYF
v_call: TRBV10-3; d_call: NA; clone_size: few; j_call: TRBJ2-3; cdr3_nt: TGTGCCATCAGTGATAGGCAGTACACAGATACGCAGTATTTT; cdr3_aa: CAISDRQYTDTQYF
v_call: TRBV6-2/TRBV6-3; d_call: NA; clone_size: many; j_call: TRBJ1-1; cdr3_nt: TGTGCCAGCAGTTACTCTTGGGGAGAGAGCACTGAAGCTTTCTTT; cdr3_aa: CASSYSWGESTEAFF
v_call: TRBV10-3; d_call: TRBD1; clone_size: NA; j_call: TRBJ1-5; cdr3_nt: TGTGCCATCAGAGGGGACAGGGGTAATCAGCCCCAGCATTTT; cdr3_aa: CAIRGDRGNQPQHF
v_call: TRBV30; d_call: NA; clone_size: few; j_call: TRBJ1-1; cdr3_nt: TGTGCCTGGGCACAGTTGAACACTGAAGCTTTCTTT; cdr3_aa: CAWAQLNTEAFF
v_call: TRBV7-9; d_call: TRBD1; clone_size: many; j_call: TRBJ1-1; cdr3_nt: TGTGCCAGCAGCTCGCCCGGGACAGATTTTGGTGAAGCTTTCTTT; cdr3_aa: CASSSPGTDFGEAFF
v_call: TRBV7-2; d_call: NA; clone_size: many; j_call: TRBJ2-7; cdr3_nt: TGTGCCAGCAGCCCTAATCGGGGGAACGAGCAGTACTTC; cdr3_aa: CASSPNRGNEQYF
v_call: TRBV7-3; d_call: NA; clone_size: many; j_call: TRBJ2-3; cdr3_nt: TGTGCCAGCAGCTCGCAGGGAGAGCGAGGGGATACGCAGTATTTT; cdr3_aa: CASSSQGERGDTQYF
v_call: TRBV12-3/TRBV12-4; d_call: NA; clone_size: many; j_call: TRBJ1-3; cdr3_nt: TGTGCCAGCAGTTTGAGAGGGACGAACACCATATATTTT; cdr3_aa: CASSLRGTNTIYF
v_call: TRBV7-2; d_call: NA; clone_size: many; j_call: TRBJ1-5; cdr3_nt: TGTGCCAGCAGCTTAGGGGACCTAAAGCCCCAGCATTTT; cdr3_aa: CASSLGDLKPQHF
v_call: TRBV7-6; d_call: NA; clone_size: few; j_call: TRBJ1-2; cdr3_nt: TGTGCCAGCAGCTCGCTAGGGGGTAGTTATGGCTACACCTTC; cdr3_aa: CASSSLGGSYGYTF
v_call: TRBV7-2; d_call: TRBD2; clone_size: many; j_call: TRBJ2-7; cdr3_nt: TGTGCCAGCAGCTTAGGACCGGGACTAGCAAACGAGCAGTACTTC; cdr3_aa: CASSLGPGLANEQYF
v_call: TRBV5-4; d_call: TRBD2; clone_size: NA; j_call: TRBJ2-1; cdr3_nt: TGTGCCAGCAGCTTGCTGACTAGCGGGGACCTATGGTGGAATGAGCAGTTCTTC; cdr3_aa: CASSLLTSGDLWWNEQFF
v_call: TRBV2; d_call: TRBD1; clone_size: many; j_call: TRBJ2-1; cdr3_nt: TGTGCCAGCAGGCGTAGGGGGACAGGGGTTCCCAATGAGCAGTTCTTC; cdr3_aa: CASRRRGTGVPNEQFF
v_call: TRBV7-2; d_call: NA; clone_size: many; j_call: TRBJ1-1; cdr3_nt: TGTGCCAGCAGCCAAGGTTTCGGGTATAGCACTGAAGCTTTCTTT; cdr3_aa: CASSQGFGYSTEAFF
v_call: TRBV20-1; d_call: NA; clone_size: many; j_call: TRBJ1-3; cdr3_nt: TGCAGTGCTAGAGGGAGGAACAGCGCAACTGGAAACACCATATATTTT; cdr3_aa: CSARGRNSATGNTIYF
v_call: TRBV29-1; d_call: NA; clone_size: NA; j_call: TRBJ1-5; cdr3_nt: TGCAGCGTAAAATGGTCAAATCAGCCCCAGCATTTT; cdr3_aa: CSVKWSNQPQHF
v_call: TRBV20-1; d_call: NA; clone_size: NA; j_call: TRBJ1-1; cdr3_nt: TGCAGTGCTAGGAACACTCAAGGCGGAGCTTTCTTT; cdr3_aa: CSARNTQGGAFF
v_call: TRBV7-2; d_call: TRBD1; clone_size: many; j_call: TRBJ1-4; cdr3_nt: TGTGCCAGCAGCCCGGGACAGGGGGATGAAAAACTGTTTTTT; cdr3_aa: CASSPGQGDEKLFF
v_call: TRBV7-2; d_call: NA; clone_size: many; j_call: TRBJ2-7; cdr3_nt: TGTGCCAGCAGCTTGGGGCTGGGTACCTACGAGCAGTACTTC; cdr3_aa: CASSLGLGTYEQYF
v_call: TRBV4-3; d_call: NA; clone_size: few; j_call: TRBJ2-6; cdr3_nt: TGCGCCAGCAGCCAAGGGGCCGCTGGGGCCAACGTCCTGACTTTC; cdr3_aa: CASSQGAAGANVLTF
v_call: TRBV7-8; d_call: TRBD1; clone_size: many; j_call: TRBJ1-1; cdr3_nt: TGTGCCAGCAGCATGTCCCGGACAGGGGGCGCGACTGAAGCTTTCTTT; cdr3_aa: CASSMSRTGGATEAFF
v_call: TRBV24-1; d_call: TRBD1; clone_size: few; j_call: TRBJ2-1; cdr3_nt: TGTGCCACCAGTGATTTGGGGACAGCTAAGAATGAGCAGTTCTTC; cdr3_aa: CATSDLGTAKNEQFF
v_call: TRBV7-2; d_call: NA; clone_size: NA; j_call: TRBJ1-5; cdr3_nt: TGTGCCAGCAGCCTACAGGGTTGGGGCAATCAGCCCCAGCATTTT; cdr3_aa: CASSLQGWGNQPQHF
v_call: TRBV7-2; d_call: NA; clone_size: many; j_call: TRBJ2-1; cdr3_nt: TGTGCCAGCAGCTTACGGGGGCCTGGGATCTCCTACAATGAGCAGTTCTTC; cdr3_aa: CASSLRGPGISYNEQFF
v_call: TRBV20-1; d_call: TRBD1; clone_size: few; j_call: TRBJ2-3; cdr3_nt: TGCAGTGCTCCAGGGGGCTGGGATACGCAGTATTTT; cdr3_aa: CSAPGGWDTQYF
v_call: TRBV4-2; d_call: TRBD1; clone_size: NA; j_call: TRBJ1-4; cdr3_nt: TGTGCCAGCAGCCTACCGGGACAGGGGCAAGAAAAACTGTTTTTT; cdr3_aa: CASSLPGQGQEKLFF
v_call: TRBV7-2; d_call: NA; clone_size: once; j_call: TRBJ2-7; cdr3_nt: TGTGCCAGCAGCGGACTGGGCGACGAGCAGTACTTC; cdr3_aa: CASSGLGDEQYF
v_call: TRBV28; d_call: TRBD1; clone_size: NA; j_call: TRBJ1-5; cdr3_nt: TGTGCCAGCAGAAGACAGGGAGGACAGCCCCAGCATTTT; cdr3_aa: CASRRQGGQPQHF
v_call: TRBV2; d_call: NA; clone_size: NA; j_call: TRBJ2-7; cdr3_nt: TGTGCCAGCAGGATCGGCGAGCAGTACTTC; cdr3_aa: CASRIGEQYF
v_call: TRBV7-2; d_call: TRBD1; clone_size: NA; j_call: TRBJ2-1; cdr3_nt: TGTGCCAGCAGCTCTACAGGGGGGTCCTACAATGAGCAGTTCTTC; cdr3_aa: CASSSTGGSYNEQFF